The present TCR beta chain was sequenced within a study of blood T cell repertoires in COVID-19. Looking at the study overall: Acute-phase and convalescent COVID-19 samples originated in the United States, Italy and Spain. From T cells, B-cell-depleted T cells, or PBMCs came the material, which was cDNA or gDNA.

Under the authors' procedure: Amplification from reference gene primers served as the basis for estimated nucleated cell counts. Clones were sequenced by immunoSEQ multiplex PCR, and TCRdb holds only the in-frame ones, with some missing. D and trimming were read from the DNA, whereas the V and J calls and clone size are those reported in that table. The top ten clones hold 5.5% to 6% of a sample with about 76,000 clones, about 90% of them seen once. The V end lost 0 bases, the J end lost 7 bases, and 13 bases lay between the germline ends. CDR1 and CDR2 (germline): MNHEY, SVGAGI. The CDR3 runs to 16 residues.

J is TRBJ1-6 and V is TRBV6-5; D is unclear. The TCR comes from a human donor in a cohort sampled during active COVID-19. Source material: peripheral blood. DNA for the CDR3: TGTGCCAGCAGTTACTCCCCGGGAGCTACAAATTCACCCCTCCACTTT. Protein sequence: CASSYSPGATNSPLHF.